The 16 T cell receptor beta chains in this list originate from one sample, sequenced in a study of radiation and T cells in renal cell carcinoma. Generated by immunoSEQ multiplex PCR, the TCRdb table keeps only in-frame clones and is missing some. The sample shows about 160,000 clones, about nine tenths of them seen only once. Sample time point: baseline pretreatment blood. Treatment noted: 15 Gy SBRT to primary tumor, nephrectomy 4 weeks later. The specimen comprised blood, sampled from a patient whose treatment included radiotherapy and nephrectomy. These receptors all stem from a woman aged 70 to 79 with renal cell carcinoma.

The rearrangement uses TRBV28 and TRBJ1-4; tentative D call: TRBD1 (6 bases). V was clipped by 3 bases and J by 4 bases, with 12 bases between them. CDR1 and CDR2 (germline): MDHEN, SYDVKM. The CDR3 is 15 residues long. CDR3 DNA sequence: TGTGCCAGCAGTTTGCGGGGGCTGGATAATGAAAAACTGTTTTTT. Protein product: CASSLRGLDNEKLFF.

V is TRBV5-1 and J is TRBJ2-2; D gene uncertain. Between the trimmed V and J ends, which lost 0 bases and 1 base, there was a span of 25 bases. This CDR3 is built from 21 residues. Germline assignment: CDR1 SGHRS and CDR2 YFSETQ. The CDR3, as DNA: TGCGCCAGCAGCTTGGAATTCGAGTTGGTGTGGTGGGATGTGAACACCGGGGAGCTGTTTTTT. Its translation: CASSLEFELVWWDVNTGELFF.

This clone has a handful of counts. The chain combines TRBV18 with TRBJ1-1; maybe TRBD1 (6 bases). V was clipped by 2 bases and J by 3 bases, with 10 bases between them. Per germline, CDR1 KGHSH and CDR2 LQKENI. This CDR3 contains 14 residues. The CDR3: CASSPRNRDTEAFF. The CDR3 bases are TGTGCCAGCTCACCAAGGAACAGGGACACTGAAGCTTTCTTT.

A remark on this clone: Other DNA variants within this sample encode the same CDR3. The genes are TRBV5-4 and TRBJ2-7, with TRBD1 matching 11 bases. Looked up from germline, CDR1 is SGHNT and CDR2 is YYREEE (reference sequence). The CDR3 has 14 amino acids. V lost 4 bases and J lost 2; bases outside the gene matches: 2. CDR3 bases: TGTGCCAGCAGCGCGGGACAGGGGGCCTACGAGCAGTACTTC. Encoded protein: CASSAGQGAYEQYF.

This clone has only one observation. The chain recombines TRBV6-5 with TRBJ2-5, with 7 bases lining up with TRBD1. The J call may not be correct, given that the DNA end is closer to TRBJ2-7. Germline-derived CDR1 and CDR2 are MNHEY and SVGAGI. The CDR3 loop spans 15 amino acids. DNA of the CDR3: TGTGCCAGCAGTTACTCGATGGGACAGTCCTACGAGCAGTACTTC. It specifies CASSYSMGQSYEQYF.

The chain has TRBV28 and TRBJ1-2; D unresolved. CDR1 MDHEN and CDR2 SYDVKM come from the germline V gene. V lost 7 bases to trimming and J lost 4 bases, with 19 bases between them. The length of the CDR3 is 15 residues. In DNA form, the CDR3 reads TGTGCCAGCATTCGAACATCCTTAACTCCCTATGGCTACACCTTC. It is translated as CASIRTSLTPYGYTF.

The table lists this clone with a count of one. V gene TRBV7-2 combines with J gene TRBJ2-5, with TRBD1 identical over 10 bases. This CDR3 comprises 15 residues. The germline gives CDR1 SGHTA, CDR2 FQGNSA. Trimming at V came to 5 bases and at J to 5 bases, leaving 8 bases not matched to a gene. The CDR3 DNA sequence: TGTGCCAGCAGCCAAGGACAGGGGGGTTTGGAGACCCAGTACTTC. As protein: CASSQGQGGLETQYF.

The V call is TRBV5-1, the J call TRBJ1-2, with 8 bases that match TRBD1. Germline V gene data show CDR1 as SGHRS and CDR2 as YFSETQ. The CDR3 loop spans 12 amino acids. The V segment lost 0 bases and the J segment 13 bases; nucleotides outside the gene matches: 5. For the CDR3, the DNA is TGCGCCAGCAGCTTGGAACGTGGGACAGGCACCTTC. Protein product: CASSLERGTGTF. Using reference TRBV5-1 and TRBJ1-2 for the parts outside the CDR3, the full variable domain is KAGVTQTPRYLIKTRGQQVTLSCSPISGHRSVSWYQQTPGQGLQFLFEYFSETQRNKGNFPGRFSGRQFSNSRSEMNVSTLELGDSALYLCASSLERGTGTFGSGTRLTVV.

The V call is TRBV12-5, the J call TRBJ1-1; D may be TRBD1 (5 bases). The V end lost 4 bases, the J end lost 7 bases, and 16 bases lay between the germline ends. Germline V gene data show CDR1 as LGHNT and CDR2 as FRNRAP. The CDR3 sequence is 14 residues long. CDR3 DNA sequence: TGTGCTAGTGGTTCCGGGACTTTTAGTGGTGAAGCTTTCTTT. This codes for CASGSGTFSGEAFF.

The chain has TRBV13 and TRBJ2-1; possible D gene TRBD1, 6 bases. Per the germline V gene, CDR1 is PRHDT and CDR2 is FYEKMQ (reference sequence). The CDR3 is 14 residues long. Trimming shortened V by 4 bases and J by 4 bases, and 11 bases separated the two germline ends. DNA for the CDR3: TGTGCCAGCAGCTCCCCAACAGGGTACAATGAGCAGTTCTTC. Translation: CASSSPTGYNEQFF.

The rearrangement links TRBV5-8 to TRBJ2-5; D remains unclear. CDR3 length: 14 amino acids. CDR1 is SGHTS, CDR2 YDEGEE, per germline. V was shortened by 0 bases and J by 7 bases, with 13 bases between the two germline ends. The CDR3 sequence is CASSLVPPAGTQYF. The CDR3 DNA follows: TGTGCCAGCAGCTTGGTCCCGCCGGCCGGGACCCAGTACTTC. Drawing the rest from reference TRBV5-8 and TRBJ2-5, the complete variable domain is EAGVTQSPTHLIKTRGQQATLRCSPISGHTSVYWYQQALGLGLQFLLWYDEGEERNRGNFPPRFSGRQFPNYSSELNVNALELEDSALYLCASSLVPPAGTQYFGPGTRLLVL.

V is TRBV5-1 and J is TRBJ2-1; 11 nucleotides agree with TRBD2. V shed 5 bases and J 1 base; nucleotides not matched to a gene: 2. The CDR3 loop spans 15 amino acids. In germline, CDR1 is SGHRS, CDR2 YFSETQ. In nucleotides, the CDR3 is TGCGCCAGCAGACGGACTAGCGGGTCCTACAATGAGCAGTTCTTC. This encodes CASRRTSGSYNEQFF.

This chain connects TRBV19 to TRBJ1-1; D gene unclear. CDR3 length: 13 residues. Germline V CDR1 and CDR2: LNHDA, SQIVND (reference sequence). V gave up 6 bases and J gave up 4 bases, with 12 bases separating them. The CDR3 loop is CASRMGNPTEAFF. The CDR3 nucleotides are TGTGCCAGTAGGATGGGGAACCCCACTGAAGCTTTCTTT.

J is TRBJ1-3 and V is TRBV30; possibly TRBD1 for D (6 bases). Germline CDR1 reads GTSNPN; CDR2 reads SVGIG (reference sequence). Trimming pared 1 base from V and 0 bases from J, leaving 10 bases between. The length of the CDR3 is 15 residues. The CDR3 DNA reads TGTGCCTGGAGTGCGACAGGTTTCTCTGGAAACACCATATATTTT. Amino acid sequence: CAWSATGFSGNTIYF.

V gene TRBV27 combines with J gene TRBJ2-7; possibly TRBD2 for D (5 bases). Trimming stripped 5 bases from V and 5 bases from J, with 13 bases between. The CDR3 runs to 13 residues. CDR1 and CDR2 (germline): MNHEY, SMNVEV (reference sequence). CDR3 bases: TGTGCCAGCAGTCCCTCTAGAGGGAACGAGCAGTACTTC. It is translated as CASSPSRGNEQYF.

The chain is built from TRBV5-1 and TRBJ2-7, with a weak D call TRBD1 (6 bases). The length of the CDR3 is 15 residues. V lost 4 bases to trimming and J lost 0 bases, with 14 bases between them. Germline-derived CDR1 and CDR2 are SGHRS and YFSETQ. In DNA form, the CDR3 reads TGCGCCAGCAGCCCGCACGCGGACAGCTCCTACGAGCAGTACTTC. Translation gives CASSPHADSSYEQYF.